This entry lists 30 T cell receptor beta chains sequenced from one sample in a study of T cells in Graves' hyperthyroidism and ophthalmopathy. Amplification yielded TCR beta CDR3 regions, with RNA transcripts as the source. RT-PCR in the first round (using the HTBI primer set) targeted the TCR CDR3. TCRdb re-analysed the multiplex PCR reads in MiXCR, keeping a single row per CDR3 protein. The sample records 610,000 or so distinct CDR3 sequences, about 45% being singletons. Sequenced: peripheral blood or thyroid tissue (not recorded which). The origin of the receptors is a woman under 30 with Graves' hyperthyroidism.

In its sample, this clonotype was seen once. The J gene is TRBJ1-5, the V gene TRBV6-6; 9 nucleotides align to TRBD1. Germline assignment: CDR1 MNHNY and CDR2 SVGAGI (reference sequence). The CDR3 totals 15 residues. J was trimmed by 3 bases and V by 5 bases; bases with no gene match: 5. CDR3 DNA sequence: TGTGCCAGCAGTGAAGGGACAGGGAACAATCAGCCCCAGCATTTT. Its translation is CASSEGTGNNQPQHF.

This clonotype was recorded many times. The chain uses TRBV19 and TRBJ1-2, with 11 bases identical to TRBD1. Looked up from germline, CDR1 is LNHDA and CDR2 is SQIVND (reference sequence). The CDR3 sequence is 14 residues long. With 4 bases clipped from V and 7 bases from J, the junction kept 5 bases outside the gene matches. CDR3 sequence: CASSTDRGLAGYTF. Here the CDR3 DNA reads TGTGCCAGTAGTACGGACAGGGGGCTTGCTGGCTACACCTTC.

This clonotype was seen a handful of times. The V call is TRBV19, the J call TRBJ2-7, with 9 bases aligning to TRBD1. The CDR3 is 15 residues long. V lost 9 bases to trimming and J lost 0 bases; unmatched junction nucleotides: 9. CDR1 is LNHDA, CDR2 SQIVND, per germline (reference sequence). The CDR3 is CASSPETGGSYEQYF. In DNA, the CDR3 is TGTGCCAGCTCTCCCGAGACAGGGGGCTCCTACGAGCAGTACTTC.

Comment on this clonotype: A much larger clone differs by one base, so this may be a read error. CDR3 coding DNA: TGTGCCAGCAGCCCCCTGGACGCTCAGGGAGAGACCCAGTACTTC. This translates into CASSPLDAQGETQYF. The chain carries TRBV12-3 or TRBV12-4 and TRBJ2-5, with D perhaps matching TRBD1 (5 bases). V was pared by 6 bases and J by 4 bases, with 18 bases between. The CDR3 has 15 residues.

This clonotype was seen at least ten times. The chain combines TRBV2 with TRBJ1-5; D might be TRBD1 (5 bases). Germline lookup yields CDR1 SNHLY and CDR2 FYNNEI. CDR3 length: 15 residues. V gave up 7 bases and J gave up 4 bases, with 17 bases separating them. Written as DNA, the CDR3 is TGTGCCAGCACCCCGAGAGGTCAGGGAAATCAGCCCCAGCATTTT. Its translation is CASTPRGQGNQPQHF.

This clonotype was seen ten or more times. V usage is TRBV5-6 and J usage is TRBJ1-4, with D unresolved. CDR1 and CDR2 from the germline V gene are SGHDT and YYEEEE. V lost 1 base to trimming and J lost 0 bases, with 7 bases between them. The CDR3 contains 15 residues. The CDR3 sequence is CASSLWVTTNEKLFF. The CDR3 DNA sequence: TGTGCCAGCAGCTTGTGGGTCACAACTAATGAAAAACTGTTTTTT.

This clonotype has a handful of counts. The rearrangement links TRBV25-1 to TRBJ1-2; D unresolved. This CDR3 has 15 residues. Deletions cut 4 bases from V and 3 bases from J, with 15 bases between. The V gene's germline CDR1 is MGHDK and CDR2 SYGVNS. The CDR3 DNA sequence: TGTGCCAGCAGTGCCGCCGCCCGGGATTACTATGGCTACACCTTC. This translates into CASSAAARDYYGYTF.

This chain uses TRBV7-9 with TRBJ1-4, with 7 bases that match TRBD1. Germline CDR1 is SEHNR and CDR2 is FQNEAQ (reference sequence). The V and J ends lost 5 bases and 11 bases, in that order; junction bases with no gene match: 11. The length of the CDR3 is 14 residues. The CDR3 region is CASSMSGQVLKLFF. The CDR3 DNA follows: TGTGCCAGCAGCATGTCAGGACAGGTTCTGAAACTGTTTTTT.

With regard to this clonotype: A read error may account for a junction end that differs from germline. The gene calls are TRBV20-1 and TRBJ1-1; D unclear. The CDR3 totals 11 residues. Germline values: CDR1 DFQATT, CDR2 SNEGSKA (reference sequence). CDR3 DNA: TGCAGTGCTAGGATGAACACTGAAGCCTTCTTT. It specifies CSARMNTEAFF.

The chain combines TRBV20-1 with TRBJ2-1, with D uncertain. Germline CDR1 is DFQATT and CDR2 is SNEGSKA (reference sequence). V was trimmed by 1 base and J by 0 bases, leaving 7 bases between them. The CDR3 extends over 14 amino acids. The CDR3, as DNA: TGCAGTGCTAGAGTCTTCAGCTCCTACAATGAGCAGTTCTTC. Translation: CSARVFSSYNEQFF.

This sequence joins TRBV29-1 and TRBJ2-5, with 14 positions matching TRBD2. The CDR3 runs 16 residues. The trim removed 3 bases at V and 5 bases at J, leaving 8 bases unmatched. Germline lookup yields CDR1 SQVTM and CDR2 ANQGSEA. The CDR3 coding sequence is TGCAGCGTTGATCCTCCGGGACTAGCGGGAGTGGAGACCCAGTACTTC. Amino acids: CSVDPPGLAGVETQYF.

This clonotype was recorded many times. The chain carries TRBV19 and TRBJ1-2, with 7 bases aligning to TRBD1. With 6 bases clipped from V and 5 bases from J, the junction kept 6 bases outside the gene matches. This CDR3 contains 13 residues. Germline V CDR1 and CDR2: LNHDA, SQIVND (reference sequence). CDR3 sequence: CASSRQGSYGYTF. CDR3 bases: TGTGCCAGTAGCCGACAGGGCTCTTATGGCTACACCTTC.

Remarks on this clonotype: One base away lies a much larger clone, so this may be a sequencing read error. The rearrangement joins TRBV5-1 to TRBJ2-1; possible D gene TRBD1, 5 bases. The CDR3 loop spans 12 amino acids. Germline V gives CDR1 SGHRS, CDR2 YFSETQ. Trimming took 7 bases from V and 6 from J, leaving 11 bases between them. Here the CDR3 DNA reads TGCGCCAGCGGCCCCGACAGCAATGAGCAGTTCTTC. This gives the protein CASGPDSNEQFF.

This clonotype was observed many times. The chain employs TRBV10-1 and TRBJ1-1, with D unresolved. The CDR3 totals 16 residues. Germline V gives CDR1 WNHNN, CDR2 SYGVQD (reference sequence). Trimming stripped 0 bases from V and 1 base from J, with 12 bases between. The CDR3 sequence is CASSESRRKGNTEAFF. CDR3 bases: TGCGCCAGCAGTGAGTCGCGCCGGAAAGGGAACACTGAAGCTTTCTTT.

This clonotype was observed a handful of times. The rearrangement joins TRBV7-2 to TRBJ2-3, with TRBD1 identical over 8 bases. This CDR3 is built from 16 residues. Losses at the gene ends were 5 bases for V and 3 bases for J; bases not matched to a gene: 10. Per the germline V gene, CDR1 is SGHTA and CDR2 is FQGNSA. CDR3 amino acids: CASSLVGQGATDTQYF. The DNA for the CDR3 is TGTGCCAGCAGCCTAGTCGGGCAGGGGGCGACAGATACGCAGTATTTT.

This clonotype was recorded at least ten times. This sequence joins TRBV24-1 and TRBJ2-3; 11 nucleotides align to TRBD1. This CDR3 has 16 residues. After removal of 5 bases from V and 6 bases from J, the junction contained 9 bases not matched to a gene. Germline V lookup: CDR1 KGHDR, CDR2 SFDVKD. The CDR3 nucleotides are TGTGCCACCAGTGCCTCTTGGACAGGGGGCGTTGATACGCAGTATTTT. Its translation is CATSASWTGGVDTQYF.

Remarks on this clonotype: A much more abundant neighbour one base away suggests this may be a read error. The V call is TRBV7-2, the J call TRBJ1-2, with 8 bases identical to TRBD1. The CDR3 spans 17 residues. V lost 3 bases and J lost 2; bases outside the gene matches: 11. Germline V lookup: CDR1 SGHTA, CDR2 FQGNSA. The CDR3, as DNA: TGTGCCAGCAGCTTCACCGGGACAGGTATACCGAACTATGGCTACACCTTC. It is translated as CASSFTGTGIPNYGYTF.

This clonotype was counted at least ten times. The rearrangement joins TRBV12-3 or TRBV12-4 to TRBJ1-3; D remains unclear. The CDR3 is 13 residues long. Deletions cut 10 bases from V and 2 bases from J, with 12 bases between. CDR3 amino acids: CATDGYTGNTIYF. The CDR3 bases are TGTGCCACCGACGGCTATACTGGAAACACCATATATTTT.

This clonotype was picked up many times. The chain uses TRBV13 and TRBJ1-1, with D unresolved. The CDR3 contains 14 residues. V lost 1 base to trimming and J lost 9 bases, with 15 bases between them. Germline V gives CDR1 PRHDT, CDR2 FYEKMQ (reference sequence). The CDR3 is CASSLAEGSPQAFF. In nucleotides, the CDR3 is TGTGCCAGCAGCTTAGCGGAGGGAAGTCCCCAAGCTTTCTTT. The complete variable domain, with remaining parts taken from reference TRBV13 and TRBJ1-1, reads AAGVIQSPRHLIKEKRETATLKCYPIPRHDTVYWYQQGPGQDPQFLISFYEKMQSDKGSIPDRFSAQQFSDYHSELNMSSLELGDSALYFCASSLAEGSPQAFFGQGTRLTVV.

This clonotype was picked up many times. CDR3 in DNA: TGCGCCAGCAGCCAGCTGGAACAGATGAACACTGAAGCTTTCTTT. Protein: CASSQLEQMNTEAFF. This rearrangement joins TRBV4-1 to TRBJ1-1; D gene uncertain. The length of the CDR3 is 15 residues. Germline CDR1 is MGHRA and CDR2 is YSYEKL. Trimming shortened V by 3 bases and J by 0 bases, and 11 bases separated the two germline ends.

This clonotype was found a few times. The CDR3 bases are TGTGCCAGCAGTTACAGGATCTTCTCTGGAAACACCATATATTTT. The encoded protein is CASSYRIFSGNTIYF. The V gene is TRBV6-6, the J gene TRBJ1-3; no clear D gene. CDR3 length: 15 amino acids. The V and J ends lost 2 bases and 0 bases respectively, with 8 bases between them. CDR1 is MNHNY, CDR2 SVGAGI, per germline (reference sequence).

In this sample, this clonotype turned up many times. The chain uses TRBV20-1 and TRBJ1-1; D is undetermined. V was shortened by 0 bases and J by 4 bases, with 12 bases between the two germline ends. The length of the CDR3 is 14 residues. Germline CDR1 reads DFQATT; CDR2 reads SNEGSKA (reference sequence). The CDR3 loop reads CSARDSLSSTEAFF. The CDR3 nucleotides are TGCAGTGCTAGAGATAGCCTGTCGAGCACTGAAGCTTTCTTT.

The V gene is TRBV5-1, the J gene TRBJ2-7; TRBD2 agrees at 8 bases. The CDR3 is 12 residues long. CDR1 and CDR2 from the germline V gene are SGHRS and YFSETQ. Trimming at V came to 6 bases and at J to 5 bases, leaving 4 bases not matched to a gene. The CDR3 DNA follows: TGCGCCAGCAACGAACTAGCGGACGAGCAGTACTTC. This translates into CASNELADEQYF.

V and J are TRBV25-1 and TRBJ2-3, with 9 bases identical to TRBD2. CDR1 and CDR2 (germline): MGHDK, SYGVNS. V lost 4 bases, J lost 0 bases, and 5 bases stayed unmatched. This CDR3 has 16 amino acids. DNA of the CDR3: TGTGCCAGCAGTGTGACGCTAGCGGGAAGCACAGATACGCAGTATTTT. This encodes CASSVTLAGSTDTQYF.

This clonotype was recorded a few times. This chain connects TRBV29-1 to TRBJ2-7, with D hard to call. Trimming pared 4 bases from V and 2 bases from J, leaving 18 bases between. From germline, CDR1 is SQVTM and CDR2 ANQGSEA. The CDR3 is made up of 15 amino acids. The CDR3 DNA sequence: TGCAGCGTTGCTTTAGGCCTCGCGAACACCTACGAGCAGTACTTC. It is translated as CSVALGLANTYEQYF.

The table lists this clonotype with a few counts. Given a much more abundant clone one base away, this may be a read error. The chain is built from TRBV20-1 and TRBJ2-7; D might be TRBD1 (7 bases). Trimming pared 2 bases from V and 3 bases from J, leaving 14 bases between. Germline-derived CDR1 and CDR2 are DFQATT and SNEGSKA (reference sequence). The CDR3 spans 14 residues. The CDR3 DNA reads TGCAGTGCTAGACGGGCAGGGGGGAACTACGAGCAGTACTTC. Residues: CSARRAGGNYEQYF.

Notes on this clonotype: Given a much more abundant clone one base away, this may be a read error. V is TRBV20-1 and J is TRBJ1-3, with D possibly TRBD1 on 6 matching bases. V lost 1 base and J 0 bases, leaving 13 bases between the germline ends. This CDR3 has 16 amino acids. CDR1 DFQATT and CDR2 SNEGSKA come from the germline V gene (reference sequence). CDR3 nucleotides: TGCAGTGCTAGAGGTCGAGGGGGATCCTCTGGAAACACCATATATTTT. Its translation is CSARGRGGSSGNTIYF.

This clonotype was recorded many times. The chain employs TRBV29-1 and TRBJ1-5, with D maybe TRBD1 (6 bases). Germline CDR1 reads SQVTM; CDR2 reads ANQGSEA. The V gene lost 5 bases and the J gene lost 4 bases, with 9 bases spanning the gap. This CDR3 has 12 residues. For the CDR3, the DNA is TGCAGCGTTCGACAGGCTAATCAGCCCCAGCATTTT. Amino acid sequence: CSVRQANQPQHF.

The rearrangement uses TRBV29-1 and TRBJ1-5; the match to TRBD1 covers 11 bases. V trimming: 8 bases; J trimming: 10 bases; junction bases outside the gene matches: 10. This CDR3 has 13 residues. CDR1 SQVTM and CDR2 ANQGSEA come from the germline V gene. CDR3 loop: CSTDRGRAEPQHF. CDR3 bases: TGCAGCACGGACAGGGGGCGGGCTGAACCCCAGCATTTT.

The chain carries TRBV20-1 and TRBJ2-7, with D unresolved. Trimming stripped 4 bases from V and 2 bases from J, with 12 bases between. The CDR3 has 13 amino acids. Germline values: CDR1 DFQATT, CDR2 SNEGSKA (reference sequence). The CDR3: CSAKGGMAYEQYF. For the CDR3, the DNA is TGCAGTGCTAAGGGCGGTATGGCCTACGAGCAGTACTTC.